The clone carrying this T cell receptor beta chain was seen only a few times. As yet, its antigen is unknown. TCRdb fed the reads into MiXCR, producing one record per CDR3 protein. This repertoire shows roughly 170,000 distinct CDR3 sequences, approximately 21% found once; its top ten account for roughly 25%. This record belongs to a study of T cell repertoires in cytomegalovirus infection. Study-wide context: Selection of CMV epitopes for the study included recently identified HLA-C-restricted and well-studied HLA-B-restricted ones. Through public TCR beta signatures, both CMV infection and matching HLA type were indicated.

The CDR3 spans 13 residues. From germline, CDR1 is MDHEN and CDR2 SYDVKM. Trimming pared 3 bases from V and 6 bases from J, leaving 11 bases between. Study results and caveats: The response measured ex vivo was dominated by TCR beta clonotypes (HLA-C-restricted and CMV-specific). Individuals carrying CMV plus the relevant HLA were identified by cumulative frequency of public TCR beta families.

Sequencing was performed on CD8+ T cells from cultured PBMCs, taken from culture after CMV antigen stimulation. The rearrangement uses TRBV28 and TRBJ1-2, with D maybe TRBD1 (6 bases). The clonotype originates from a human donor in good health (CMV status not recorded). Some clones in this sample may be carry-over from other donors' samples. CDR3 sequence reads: CASSFGGANGYTF. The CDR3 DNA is TGTGCCAGCAGTTTCGGGGGGGCTAATGGCTACACCTTC.